This is a list of T cell receptor beta chains from one sample in a study of T cell responses to AZD1222 COVID-19 vaccine. The protocol was immunoSEQ multiplex PCR, while the TCRdb copy is restricted to in-frame clones and leaves out a portion. The sample records some 200,000 clones, approximately 94% being singletons. The material sequenced was peripheral blood, taken 28 days after the second dose of the MenACWY control vaccine. The receptor set was obtained from an adult who received the MenACWY meningococcal vaccine as a control. CDR3s include the opening cysteine and the closing phenylalanine or tryptophan. The order of the fields is V gene, J gene, clone size, D gene, CDR3 DNA, CDR3 protein. D genes are given only for firm matches. Only some rows state a clone size, as once, few, many or a class for expanded clones.

V gene: TRBV30
J gene: TRBJ1-4
clone size: NA
D gene: TRBD1
CDR3 DNA: TGTGCCTGGAGGAGACAGGGGAATGAAAAACTGTTTTTT
CDR3 protein: CAWRRQGNEKLFF

V gene: TRBV6-2/TRBV6-3
J gene: TRBJ2-1
clone size: NA
D gene: TRBD1
CDR3 DNA: TGTGCCAGCAGTTCGGACAGGTCAGTCAATGAGCAGTTCTTC
CDR3 protein: CASSSDRSVNEQFF

V gene: TRBV7-2
J gene: TRBJ1-1
clone size: NA
D gene: NA
CDR3 DNA: TGTGCCAGCAGCTTAACAGGGATGAACACTGAAGCTTTCTTT
CDR3 protein: CASSLTGMNTEAFF

V gene: TRBV7-3
J gene: TRBJ1-1
clone size: NA
D gene: NA
CDR3 DNA: TGTGCCAGCAGCCGCATGTGGGACACTGAAGCTTTCTTT
CDR3 protein: CASSRMWDTEAFF

V gene: TRBV9
J gene: TRBJ2-1
clone size: NA
D gene: NA
CDR3 DNA: TGTGCCAGCAGCGTAGGGGATTATGAGCAGTTCTTC
CDR3 protein: CASSVGDYEQFF

V gene: TRBV10-2
J gene: TRBJ2-7
clone size: NA
D gene: TRBD2
CDR3 DNA: TGCGCCAGCAGGGGGGCGGGAGGGCCCAACGAGCAGTACTTC
CDR3 protein: CASRGAGGPNEQYF

V gene: TRBV24-1
J gene: TRBJ1-2
clone size: NA
D gene: NA
CDR3 DNA: TGTGCCACCAGTGATGACCTACAGGGCGGCTACACCTTC
CDR3 protein: CATSDDLQGGYTF

V gene: TRBV19
J gene: TRBJ2-1
clone size: once
D gene: TRBD2
CDR3 DNA: TGTGCCAGTAGTATAGCTGTAGCGGGGGCGGTCTACAATGAGCAGTTCTTC
CDR3 protein: CASSIAVAGAVYNEQFF

V gene: TRBV19
J gene: TRBJ2-1
clone size: NA
D gene: NA
CDR3 DNA: TGTGCCAGTAGTTCGCGGGGTTGGGGGGCAACCTACAATGAGCAGTTCTTC
CDR3 protein: CASSSRGWGATYNEQFF

V gene: TRBV5-1
J gene: TRBJ2-1
clone size: NA
D gene: TRBD1
CDR3 DNA: TGCGCCAGCAGCTGGGGACAGGGACCCTACAATGAGCAGTTCTTC
CDR3 protein: CASSWGQGPYNEQFF

V gene: TRBV30
J gene: TRBJ2-3
clone size: NA
D gene: NA
CDR3 DNA: TGTGCCACCGGGTTCTCCACAGATACGCAGTATTTT
CDR3 protein: CATGFSTDTQYF

V gene: TRBV24-1
J gene: TRBJ2-1
clone size: once
D gene: TRBD2
CDR3 DNA: TGTGCCACCAGTGACCCATCTAGCGGGAGGGCCTATGAGCAGTTCTTC
CDR3 protein: CATSDPSSGRAYEQFF

V gene: TRBV9
J gene: TRBJ1-3
clone size: once
D gene: TRBD1
CDR3 DNA: TGTGCCAGCAGCGTCCGGACAGGGCTTGGGGGCTCTGGAAACACCATATATTTT
CDR3 protein: CASSVRTGLGGSGNTIYF

V gene: TRBV4-3
J gene: TRBJ2-3
clone size: once
D gene: NA
CDR3 DNA: TGCGCCAGCAGCCAAGTGGGGGACTCCGTTGATACGCAGTATTTT
CDR3 protein: CASSQVGDSVDTQYF

V gene: TRBV5-1
J gene: TRBJ2-7
clone size: once
D gene: TRBD1
CDR3 DNA: TGCGCCAGCAGCACCCGAACAGGGGGCTCGGCATCCTACGAGCAGTACTTC
CDR3 protein: CASSTRTGGSASYEQYF

V gene: TRBV5-1
J gene: TRBJ2-3
clone size: NA
D gene: TRBD2
CDR3 DNA: TGCGCCACCAGCAGCTCGAGGGAGGGTACGCAGTATTTT
CDR3 protein: CATSSSREGTQYF

V gene: TRBV5-4
J gene: TRBJ1-2
clone size: once
D gene: NA
CDR3 DNA: TGTGCCAGCAGCTTTGCGGGGTTTGGCTACACCTTC
CDR3 protein: CASSFAGFGYTF

V gene: TRBV30
J gene: TRBJ2-7
clone size: NA
D gene: TRBD2
CDR3 DNA: TGTGCCTGGAAAGCGGGGCCCTACGAGCAGTACTTC
CDR3 protein: CAWKAGPYEQYF

V gene: TRBV14
J gene: TRBJ2-1
clone size: NA
D gene: TRBD2
CDR3 DNA: TGTGCCAGCAGCCAGGAAGGATGGCGGGAGGGCCTCAATGAGCAGTTCTTC
CDR3 protein: CASSQEGWREGLNEQFF

V gene: TRBV21-1
J gene: TRBJ2-3
clone size: once
D gene: NA
CDR3 DNA: TGTGCCAGCAGCTACAAAGCGGCAGGGGGGCATGATACGCAGTATTTT
CDR3 protein: CASSYKAAGGHDTQYF

V gene: TRBV11-2
J gene: TRBJ2-3
clone size: NA
D gene: NA
CDR3 DNA: TGTGCCAGCAGCTTAGGCCTGGATACGCAGTATTTT
CDR3 protein: CASSLGLDTQYF

V gene: TRBV2
J gene: TRBJ2-2
clone size: few
D gene: NA
CDR3 DNA: TGTGCCAGCAGTGAAACCCCGACCGGGGAGCTGTTTTTT
CDR3 protein: CASSETPTGELFF

V gene: TRBV3-1/TRBV3-2
J gene: TRBJ2-3
clone size: NA
D gene: NA
CDR3 DNA: TGTGCCACCAAAAACACAGATACGCAGTATTTT
CDR3 protein: CATKNTDTQYF

V gene: TRBV19
J gene: TRBJ1-5
clone size: NA
D gene: TRBD1
CDR3 DNA: TGTGCCAGTAGTATACGTCAGGGGGCATTTGTGGATCAGCCCCAGCATTTT
CDR3 protein: CASSIRQGAFVDQPQHF

V gene: TRBV27
J gene: TRBJ2-1
clone size: NA
D gene: TRBD2
CDR3 DNA: TGTGCCAGCAGTTTCGGACTAGCGGGAGAGGCCAATGAGCAGTTCTTC
CDR3 protein: CASSFGLAGEANEQFF

V gene: TRBV4-2
J gene: TRBJ2-7
clone size: NA
D gene: TRBD2
CDR3 DNA: TGTGCCAGCAGCCCCGAAATAGCGGGAGGGCCCCTCGAGCAGTACTTC
CDR3 protein: CASSPEIAGGPLEQYF

V gene: TRBV5-1
J gene: TRBJ1-4
clone size: NA
D gene: NA
CDR3 DNA: TGCGCCAGCAGCTTAACACGACAGATGAGGGAAAAACTGTTTTTT
CDR3 protein: CASSLTRQMREKLFF

V gene: TRBV5-1
J gene: TRBJ2-7
clone size: NA
D gene: NA
CDR3 DNA: TGCGCCAGCAGCCCCCTGTTAAGGTCTTACGAGCAGTACTTC
CDR3 protein: CASSPLLRSYEQYF

V gene: TRBV19
J gene: TRBJ1-5
clone size: few
D gene: NA
CDR3 DNA: TGTGCCAGTAGTATATCTTATCAGCCCCAGCATTTT
CDR3 protein: CASSISYQPQHF

V gene: TRBV5-1
J gene: TRBJ1-1
clone size: NA
D gene: NA
CDR3 DNA: TGCGCCAGCAGCTTTAGTACCTCGGGCACTGAAGCTTTCTTT
CDR3 protein: CASSFSTSGTEAFF

V gene: TRBV6-5
J gene: TRBJ2-7
clone size: NA
D gene: NA
CDR3 DNA: TGTGCCACCACAGGCAGTTCCTACGAGCAGTACTTC
CDR3 protein: CATTGSSYEQYF

V gene: TRBV5-1
J gene: TRBJ2-1
clone size: once
D gene: TRBD2
CDR3 DNA: TGCGCCAGCAGCTTTAGCGGGATGTCCTACAATGAGCAGTTCTTC
CDR3 protein: CASSFSGMSYNEQFF

V gene: TRBV6-2/TRBV6-3
J gene: TRBJ1-5
clone size: NA
D gene: TRBD1
CDR3 DNA: TGTGCCAGCAGCCCCAGGGGGCATGACCAGCCCCAGCATTTT
CDR3 protein: CASSPRGHDQPQHF

V gene: TRBV5-1
J gene: TRBJ2-1
clone size: NA
D gene: NA
CDR3 DNA: TGCGCCAGCAGCTATGTGGCGGGGCCCGTCCTGGGTGAGCAGTTCTTC
CDR3 protein: CASSYVAGPVLGEQFF

V gene: TRBV23-1
J gene: TRBJ2-3
clone size: NA
D gene: NA
CDR3 DNA: TGCGCCAGCAGTCAATCGACTCATATAAGTAGGATCCCCCTCGGCCCAGATACGCAGTATTTT
CDR3 protein: CASSQSTHISRIPLGPDTQYF

V gene: TRBV27
J gene: TRBJ2-4
clone size: NA
D gene: TRBD1
CDR3 DNA: TGTGCCAGCAGTTTATACCCCGACAGGGGCGGAAACATTCAGTACTTC
CDR3 protein: CASSLYPDRGGNIQYF

V gene: TRBV27
J gene: TRBJ2-1
clone size: once
D gene: NA
CDR3 DNA: TGTGCCAGCAGGATGTGGGCATGGTCGAACAATGAGCAGTTCTTC
CDR3 protein: CASRMWAWSNNEQFF

V gene: TRBV7-2
J gene: TRBJ2-1
clone size: NA
D gene: TRBD2
CDR3 DNA: TGTGCCAGCACCGTAGCGGGAGGGTACAATGAGCAGTTCTTC
CDR3 protein: CASTVAGGYNEQFF

V gene: TRBV7-3
J gene: TRBJ2-5
clone size: few
D gene: NA
CDR3 DNA: TGTGCCAGCAGCTTAACGGGGGCGGTGGAGACCCAGTACTTC
CDR3 protein: CASSLTGAVETQYF

V gene: TRBV7-9
J gene: TRBJ1-6
clone size: NA
D gene: NA
CDR3 DNA: TGTGCCAGCAGCCCCCCGGAGGTCTATAATTCACCCCTCCACTTT
CDR3 protein: CASSPPEVYNSPLHF

V gene: TRBV28
J gene: TRBJ1-5
clone size: NA
D gene: NA
CDR3 DNA: TGTGCCAGCAGCTTGTGGGGGGTTAGCAATCAGCCCCAGCATTTT
CDR3 protein: CASSLWGVSNQPQHF

V gene: TRBV7-3
J gene: TRBJ2-1
clone size: NA
D gene: NA
CDR3 DNA: TGTGCCAGCAGCTCGACCGGGACACCGTACAATGAGCAGTTCTTC
CDR3 protein: CASSSTGTPYNEQFF

V gene: TRBV4-3
J gene: TRBJ1-1
clone size: NA
D gene: NA
CDR3 DNA: TGCGCCAGCAGCCAGGACCGGGCCCATCCTGAAGCTTTCTTT
CDR3 protein: CASSQDRAHPEAFF

V gene: TRBV9
J gene: TRBJ2-7
clone size: NA
D gene: NA
CDR3 DNA: TGTGCCAGCAGCGGACCGGGGAACGAGCAGTACTTC
CDR3 protein: CASSGPGNEQYF

V gene: TRBV4-2
J gene: TRBJ2-7
clone size: NA
D gene: TRBD1
CDR3 DNA: TGTGCCAGCAGCCAGGCCGGGACAGGGCCCTACGAGCAGTACTTC
CDR3 protein: CASSQAGTGPYEQYF

V gene: TRBV28
J gene: TRBJ2-6
clone size: once
D gene: TRBD1
CDR3 DNA: TGTGCCAGCAGTTCCGGGACAGCCATGAGCTCTGGGGCCAACGTCCTGACTTTC
CDR3 protein: CASSSGTAMSSGANVLTF

V gene: TRBV19
J gene: TRBJ1-5
clone size: NA
D gene: TRBD1
CDR3 DNA: TGTGCCAGTAGTGGGGGACAGGCTAATCAGCCCCAGCATTTT
CDR3 protein: CASSGGQANQPQHF

V gene: TRBV10-3
J gene: TRBJ1-5
clone size: few
D gene: NA
CDR3 DNA: TGTGCCCATCAAAGGGAGCACGATCAGCCCCAGCATTTT
CDR3 protein: CAHQREHDQPQHF

V gene: TRBV4-2
J gene: TRBJ1-1
clone size: NA
D gene: NA
CDR3 DNA: TGTGCCAGCAGGAGACAGCTTAGGGGAAACACTGAAGCTTTCTTT
CDR3 protein: CASRRQLRGNTEAFF

V gene: TRBV18
J gene: TRBJ2-7
clone size: NA
D gene: TRBD1
CDR3 DNA: TGTGCCAGCTCACCACCGACAAGGACAGGGAAAGGTTCCGAGCAGTACTTC
CDR3 protein: CASSPPTRTGKGSEQYF

V gene: TRBV27
J gene: TRBJ1-1
clone size: NA
D gene: NA
CDR3 DNA: TGTGCCAGCAGTTCCCATCTGGTGGGGGGTGGCACTGAAGCTTTCTTT
CDR3 protein: CASSSHLVGGGTEAFF

V gene: TRBV28
J gene: TRBJ1-1
clone size: NA
D gene: NA
CDR3 DNA: TGTGCCAGCAGCGTCACAGGGTTGAACACTGAAGCTTTCTTT
CDR3 protein: CASSVTGLNTEAFF

V gene: TRBV9
J gene: TRBJ1-2
clone size: NA
D gene: NA
CDR3 DNA: TGTGCCAGCAGCGTTTTTGACAGAGTCTCTAACTATGGCTACACCTTC
CDR3 protein: CASSVFDRVSNYGYTF

V gene: TRBV9
J gene: TRBJ2-5
clone size: NA
D gene: NA
CDR3 DNA: TGTGCCAGCAGCTTTACCCAGACAGAGGGGACCCAGTACTTC
CDR3 protein: CASSFTQTEGTQYF

V gene: TRBV7-2
J gene: TRBJ2-5
clone size: NA
D gene: NA
CDR3 DNA: TGTGCCAGCAGCTTAGGGGCCAGGGCCCATCAAGAGACCCAGTACTTC
CDR3 protein: CASSLGARAHQETQYF

V gene: TRBV6-2/TRBV6-3
J gene: TRBJ2-3
clone size: NA
D gene: NA
CDR3 DNA: TGTGCCAGCAGTAAACGGGCCGCGTCCACAGATACGCAGTATTTT
CDR3 protein: CASSKRAASTDTQYF

V gene: TRBV5-1
J gene: TRBJ2-5
clone size: NA
D gene: TRBD2
CDR3 DNA: TGCGCCAGCAGCTTGTTAGCGGGAGCACAAGAGACCCAGTACTTC
CDR3 protein: CASSLLAGAQETQYF